This T cell receptor (beta chain) originates from a study of blood T cell repertoires in COVID-19 (dated by TCRdb to 2018 to 2021). Regarding the complete study: Collaborator samples came from the United States, Italy and Spain and covered acute and convalescent phases of COVID-19. The material from the prospective study consisted of cDNA or gDNA derived from T cells, B-cell-depleted T cells, or PBMCs. Deeply sampled blood TCRbeta repertoires from subjects exposed to, actively infected with, or recovered from COVID-19 were included in the dataset. The repertoires were released in a freely available public database intended as a resource for research on the immune response to SARS-CoV-2. The samples were drawn from the first 160 participants of the ongoing ImmuneRACE study and from some 1,300 subjects provided by 6 global collaborators. The sample metadata nearly always contained a de-identified subject ID, COVID-19 status, age in years and sex. HLA class I and class II types, where available, came from metadata supplied by the sample provider rather than from assay-based typing. On the study overall, not on this receptor specifically: The amount of clinical and demographic metadata varied by source and participant and was provided uncurated.

One collaborating source in Seattle enrolled patients during active infection and followed them longitudinally through the course of disease. The collaborating institutions used their own protocols to collect whole blood in K2EDTA tubes. For TCRbeta analysis, collaborators shipped samples in one of three forms: frozen whole blood, isolated PBMCs, or DNA extracted from either of those sample types. CDR1 and CDR2, looked up from the germline V gene (reference sequence), are SEHNR and FQNEAQ. V lost 0 bases and J lost 0 bases; the stretch between them is 9 bases long. Reading from cysteine to phenylalanine, the CDR3 counts 16 amino acids. The read is trimmed to its CDR3 DNA, 48 bases read in frame from base 1. TCRbeta CDR3 regions were amplified from genomic DNA using the immunoSEQ Assay, a bias-controlled multiplex PCR. Under the source paper's analysis protocol: Nucleated cell counts per sample were estimated from amplification of reference gene primers within the assay. To quantify the absolute abundance of each unique TCRbeta CDR3 rearrangement, sequence reads were collapsed and filtered. For each sample, productive Simpson clonality was calculated as the square root of Simpson's diversity index over productive rearrangements. In its TCRdb copy, this immuneACCESS table keeps in-frame sequences only and misses some clones. Where compared with another copy, unresolved V genes explain less than half of these, and the others have no known cause. For V, J and clone size, that table is used; D and trimming come from the DNA. The sample table shows about 120,000 clones, and about 92% are seen once. The ten largest make up 4% to 5% of the sample.

As for this clone: Which antigen it targets is not known. Nothing much larger sits one base from this clone, and base qualities are not available.

The clonotype comes from a man between 60 and 70 years old with COVID-19, enrolled during active disease. The sequence joins TRBV7-9 to TRBJ2-1; a tentative D match to TRBD2 spans 6 bases. Sequencing input: peripheral blood. The DNA sequence is as follows: TGTGCCAGCAGCTTAGCCGGGGGAGGCTCCTACAATGAGCAGTTCTTC. The resulting protein is CASSLAGGGSYNEQFF.